Following are 26 T cell receptor beta chains from one sample sequenced in a study of technical replicates of blood from several donors. Using immunoSEQ multiplex PCR, the repertoire was profiled, and TCRdb retains in-frame clones only, with some absent. The table shows about 72,000 clones, with 80% to 95% occurring only once. The sample was T cells isolated from PBMCs. The receptors stem from a human donor in good health.

The chain employs TRBV30 and TRBJ1-1, with D unclear. Germline assignment: CDR1 GTSNPN and CDR2 SVGIG (reference sequence). V was trimmed by 4 bases and J by 0 bases, leaving 9 bases between them. The CDR3 covers 13 residues. The CDR3 region is CAWKRRVNTEAFF. CDR3 nucleotide sequence: TGTGCCTGGAAAAGGAGGGTGAACACTGAAGCTTTCTTT.

The rearrangement uses TRBV9 and TRBJ2-6, with D unclear. Deletions cut 3 bases from V and 3 bases from J, with 4 bases between. Germline CDR1 reads SGDLS; CDR2 reads YYNGEE. The CDR3 extends over 13 amino acids. CDR3 bases: TGTGCCAGCAGCGCAGGTGGGGCCAACGTCCTGACTTTC. This encodes CASSAGGANVLTF. The whole variable domain, remainder taken from reference TRBV9 and TRBJ2-6, is DSGVTQTPKHLITATGQRVTLRCSPRSGDLSVYWYQQSLDQGLQFLIQYYNGEERAKGNILERFSAQQFPDLHSELNLSSLELGDSALYFCASSAGGANVLTFGAGSRLTVL.

In its sample, this clone was seen a few times. This chain uses TRBV7-6 with TRBJ1-5; weak D call: TRBD1 (5 bases). The germline V gene encodes CDR1 SGHVS and CDR2 FNYEAQ. This CDR3 comprises 16 residues. The ends were cut back, 1 base at V and 0 bases at J, with 10 bases in the middle. The CDR3 sequence: CASSLGGSYSNQPQHF. CDR3 coding DNA: TGTGCCAGCAGCTTAGGGGGCAGTTATAGCAATCAGCCCCAGCATTTT.

The chain carries TRBV6-1 and TRBJ1-1, with unresolved D. The ends were cut back, 0 bases at V and 3 bases at J, with 5 bases in the middle. CDR3 length equals 13 residues. The V gene's germline CDR1 is MNHNS and CDR2 SASEGT. DNA for the CDR3: TGTGCCAGCAGTGAAGCGAGAGACACTGAAGCTTTCTTT. This gives the protein CASSEARDTEAFF.

The chain couples TRBV6-1 to TRBJ1-4; D is undetermined. Germline loops: CDR1 MNHNS, CDR2 SASEGT. Trimming removed 2 bases from V and 1 base from J, with 14 bases in between. This CDR3 is 17 amino acids long. As DNA, the CDR3 is TGTGCCAGCAGTGAACCGCCCGGGAGAGTAACTAATGAAAAACTGTTTTTT. Translating gives CASSEPPGRVTNEKLFF.

This clone has a single count. The V gene is TRBV28, the J gene TRBJ2-7; 9 bases are a match to TRBD2. The V segment lost 1 base and the J segment 7 bases; nucleotides outside the gene matches: 5. Looked up from germline, CDR1 is MDHEN and CDR2 is SYDVKM. This CDR3 is 14 amino acids long. The CDR3 loop reads CASSLSAGGREQYF. The CDR3 region has the DNA TGTGCCAGCAGTTTATCGGCGGGAGGGCGGGAGCAGTACTTC.

The CDR3 region is CASGNTGRVTQYF. In DNA form, the CDR3 reads TGTGCTAGTGGTAATACAGGGCGGGTTACCCAGTATTTT. This sequence joins TRBV12-5 and TRBJ2-3, with a weak D call TRBD1 (6 bases). V was cut by 5 bases and J by 12 bases, with 18 bases left in between. Germline CDR1 LGHNT, CDR2 FRNRAP. The CDR3 length is 13 residues.

V usage is TRBV27 and J usage is TRBJ1-4; the D is unclear. With 3 bases removed from V and 4 bases from J, the gap between germline ends came to 15 bases. The CDR3 consists of 16 residues. CDR1 MNHEY and CDR2 SMNVEV come from the germline V gene (reference sequence). CDR3 loop: CASSFNSLSYNEKLFF. CDR3 DNA: TGTGCCAGCAGTTTTAACTCCTTATCCTATAATGAAAAACTGTTTTTT.

The V gene is TRBV27, the J gene TRBJ1-5, with 7 bases matching TRBD1. Unmatched junction bases numbered 6, after V lost 5 bases and J lost 5 bases. The CDR3 consists of 14 residues. Per germline, CDR1 MNHEY and CDR2 SMNVEV (reference sequence). The CDR3 loop reads CASSNRGGDQPQHF. CDR3 coding DNA: TGTGCCAGCAGTAACAGGGGCGGCGATCAGCCCCAGCATTTT.

This clone was found once. This chain connects TRBV7-6 to TRBJ2-7, with 9 bases that match TRBD1. After removal of 4 bases from V and 1 base from J, the junction contained 5 bases not matched to a gene. The CDR3 sequence is 15 residues long. In germline, CDR1 is SGHVS, CDR2 FNYEAQ. In DNA, the CDR3 is TGTGCCAGCAGCTCCGGGACAGGGAAATCCTACGAGCAGTACTTC. The encoded protein is CASSSGTGKSYEQYF.

V gene TRBV2 combines with J gene TRBJ2-7; D possibly corresponds to TRBD1 (6 bases). This CDR3 is built from 14 residues. Germline CDR1 SNHLY, CDR2 FYNNEI. Trimming removed 2 bases at V and 1 base at J, with 9 bases between. CDR3 sequence: CASSERDTSYEQYF. The CDR3 DNA sequence: TGTGCCAGCAGTGAACGGGACACTTCCTACGAGCAGTACTTC.

On this clone itself: The same CDR3 arises from other DNA sequences in this sample as well. DNA of the CDR3: TGCGCCAGCAGCATTGGACAGGGGGATCAGCCCCAGCATTTT. Translation gives CASSIGQGDQPQHF. The chain recombines TRBV5-1 with TRBJ1-5; 10 positions agree with TRBD1. The CDR3 runs to 14 residues. With 4 bases clipped from V and 5 bases from J, the junction kept 3 bases outside the gene matches. Germline-derived CDR1 and CDR2 are SGHRS and YFSETQ.

The rearrangement uses TRBV11-2 and TRBJ2-4; 10 nucleotides match TRBD2. The ends lost 3 bases at V and 0 bases at J; junction bases unmatched: 5. This CDR3 has 17 amino acids. In germline, CDR1 is SGHAT, CDR2 FQNNGV. CDR3: CASSFQGLARAKNIQYF. CDR3 nucleotides: TGTGCCAGCAGCTTCCAGGGACTAGCGAGAGCCAAAAACATTCAGTACTTC.

This clone was observed a single time. The chain joins TRBV5-4 to TRBJ2-1; D possibly corresponds to TRBD2 (8 bases). Germline V gene lookup returns CDR1 SGHNT and CDR2 YYREEE (reference sequence). The CDR3 covers 15 residues. Trimming took 3 bases from V and 7 from J, leaving 17 bases between them. CDR3 nucleotides: TGTGCCAGCAGCTGGGGTAGCGGGACAGTGAATGAGCAGTTCTTC. Translating gives CASSWGSGTVNEQFF.

This chain uses TRBV28 with TRBJ1-3, with D possibly being TRBD1 (6 bases). The length of the CDR3 is 19 residues. The germline V and J ends were trimmed by 3 bases and 0 bases, with 21 bases remaining between them. In germline, CDR1 is MDHEN, CDR2 SYDVKM. The CDR3 DNA is TGTGCCAGCAGTTTCCACCCAAGACAGGAACATTTCTCTGGAAACACCATATATTTT. It is translated as CASSFHPRQEHFSGNTIYF.

The chain employs TRBV10-3 and TRBJ2-7; no firm D call. Trimming left V 4 bases short and J 7 bases short, with 17 bases between. Germline V gives CDR1 ENHRY, CDR2 SYGVKD. This CDR3 contains 14 residues. Here the CDR3 reads CAISVVESPREQYF. CDR3 DNA sequence: TGTGCCATCAGTGTAGTCGAATCGCCTCGGGAGCAGTACTTC.

The J gene is TRBJ2-7, the V gene TRBV7-9; TRBD1 matches at 7 bases. In germline, CDR1 is SEHNR, CDR2 FQNEAQ (reference sequence). V trimming: 1 base; J trimming: 3 bases; junction bases outside the gene matches: 3. The CDR3 runs to 14 residues. This CDR3 reads CASSLGGGGYEQYF. The CDR3 DNA follows: TGTGCCAGCAGCTTAGGAGGGGGCGGCTACGAGCAGTACTTC.

This clone was observed a single time. The chain links TRBV2 to TRBJ2-7; 7 positions agree with TRBD1. From germline, CDR1 is SNHLY and CDR2 FYNNEI. The CDR3 is made up of 15 amino acids. After removal of 6 bases from V and 1 base from J, the junction contained 9 bases not matched to a gene. CDR3 region: CASSESGTASYEQYF. DNA for the CDR3: TGTGCCAGCAGCGAATCCGGGACAGCGTCCTACGAGCAGTACTTC.

This chain connects TRBV19 to TRBJ1-1; 7 nucleotides line up with TRBD1. Germline-derived CDR1 and CDR2 are LNHDA and SQIVND (reference sequence). This CDR3 has 15 amino acids. The J segment lost 2 bases and the V segment lost 3 bases, leaving 6 bases of the junction unmatched. The CDR3 here is CASSIQGTANTEAFF. CDR3 sequence (DNA): TGTGCCAGTAGTATCCAAGGGACAGCTAACACTGAAGCTTTCTTT.

The chain has TRBV9 and TRBJ2-1; D gene ambiguous. V was clipped by 3 bases and J by 6 bases, with 16 bases between them. CDR3 size: 15 residues. CDR1 is SGDLS and CDR2 is YYNGEE in the germline V gene. The CDR3 loop reads CASSDIRLDPNEQFF. CDR3 coding DNA: TGTGCCAGCAGCGACATCAGACTCGACCCCAATGAGCAGTTCTTC. Using reference TRBV9 and TRBJ2-1 for the parts outside the CDR3, the full variable domain is DSGVTQTPKHLITATGQRVTLRCSPRSGDLSVYWYQQSLDQGLQFLIQYYNGEERAKGNILERFSAQQFPDLHSELNLSSLELGDSALYFCASSDIRLDPNEQFFGPGTRLTVL.

The chain links TRBV5-6 to TRBJ2-7, with 9 bases matching TRBD1. V shed 3 bases and J 2 bases; nucleotides not matched to a gene: 3. This CDR3 region has 14 residues. Germline V gene sequence: CDR1 SGHDT, CDR2 YYEEEE. This chain's CDR3 is CASSSRDRAYEQYF. The CDR3 bases are TGTGCCAGCAGCTCCCGGGACAGGGCCTACGAGCAGTACTTC. Filled out from reference TRBV5-6 and TRBJ2-7, the complete variable domain reads DAGVTQSPTHLIKTRGQQVTLRCSPKSGHDTVSWYQQALGQGPQFIFQYYEEEERQRGNFPDRFSGHQFPNYSSELNVNALLLGDSALYLCASSSRDRAYEQYFGPGTRLTVT.

The V and J genes are TRBV19 and TRBJ1-5; D is perhaps TRBD1 (5 bases). The CDR3 covers 13 residues. V was clipped by 5 bases and J by 5 bases, with 10 bases between them. Germline CDR1 LNHDA, CDR2 SQIVND (reference sequence). As DNA, the CDR3 is TGTGCCAGTAGTGCAGGGAGGGATCAGCCCCAGCATTTT. Amino acids: CASSAGRDQPQHF.

The chain couples TRBV19 to TRBJ2-5, with TRBD2 matching over 13 bases. Trimming took 5 bases from V and 4 from J; bases not matched to a gene: 7. This CDR3 is 16 amino acids long. Germline CDR1 and CDR2: LNHDA and SQIVND (reference sequence). The CDR3 bases are TGTGCCAGTAGTCTACGGACTAGCGGGAGTGGAGAGACCCAGTACTTC. Translation gives CASSLRTSGSGETQYF.

This clone was seen just once. The genes are TRBV9 and TRBJ2-2; D might be TRBD2 (5 bases). Per germline, CDR1 SGDLS and CDR2 YYNGEE. The CDR3 sequence is 15 residues long. Trimming took off 3 bases at V and 5 bases at J, with 14 bases between the two ends. The DNA for the CDR3 is TGTGCCAGCAGCGCACGTCTCGGGGAGACCGGGGAGCTGTTTTTT. This translates into CASSARLGETGELFF.

The chain uses TRBV10-2 and TRBJ2-7; 8 bases fit TRBD1. This CDR3 region has 13 residues. V was pared by 0 bases and J by 9 bases, with 4 bases of the junction left unmatched. Germline CDR1 is WSHSY and CDR2 is SAAADI. The CDR3 DNA follows: TGCGCCAGCAGTGAGTCAGGACAGGGCCCGCAGTACTTC. Its translation is CASSESGQGPQYF.

V is TRBV4-3 and J is TRBJ1-5; D possibly corresponds to TRBD1 (5 bases). The CDR3 covers 15 residues. Germline CDR1 reads LGHNA; CDR2 reads YSLEER. Trimming removed 0 bases from V and 7 bases from J, with 13 bases in between. CDR3 sequence reads: CASSQDGAWGQPQHF. The CDR3 DNA is TGCGCCAGCAGCCAAGATGGGGCTTGGGGACAGCCCCAGCATTTT.